This T cell receptor beta chain was recorded in a study of shared clonotypes between healthy human individuals. Study-level findings and limits: Non-shared clonotypes had lower generation probabilities than clonotypes shared by all four sorted-subset donors. On the whole, naive subsets had larger estimated richness than memory subsets had.

The CDR3 has 18 residues. Trimming pared 0 bases from V and 3 bases from J, leaving 19 bases between. Looked up from germline, CDR1 is LGHNA and CDR2 is YNFKEQ. Measured with immunoSEQ multiplex PCR; TCRdb has only the in-frame clones, and not every one. The sample holds 2 million to 2.5 million clones, over 85% seen once. Concerning this clone itself: Its cognate antigen is unknown.

This chain joins TRBV4-2 and TRBJ2-3; D may be TRBD2 (6 bases). Sequenced input: naive CD4+ T cells from PBMCs. Specified subset: CD45RA+ positively selected. The sequence was collected from a man aged 18 to 29 in good health. Some clones in this sample may be carry-over from other donors' samples. CDR3 in DNA: TGTGCCAGCAGCCAAGAAGGAAGATTAGGCGGGAATACAGATACGCAGTATTTT. The encoded protein is CASSQEGRLGGNTDTQYF.